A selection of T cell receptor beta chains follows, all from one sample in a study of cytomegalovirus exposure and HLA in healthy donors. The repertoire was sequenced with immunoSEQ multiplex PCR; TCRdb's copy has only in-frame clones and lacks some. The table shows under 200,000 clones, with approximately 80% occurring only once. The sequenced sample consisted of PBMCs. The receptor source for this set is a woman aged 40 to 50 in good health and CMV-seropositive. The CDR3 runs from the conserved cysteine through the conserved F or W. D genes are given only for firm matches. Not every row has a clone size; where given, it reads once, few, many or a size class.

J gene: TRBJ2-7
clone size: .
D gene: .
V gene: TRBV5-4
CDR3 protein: CASSLGRESSYEQYF
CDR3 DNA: TGTGCCAGCAGCTTGGGCAGGGAATCGTCCTACGAGCAGTACTTC

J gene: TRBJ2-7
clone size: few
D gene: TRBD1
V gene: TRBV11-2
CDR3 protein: CASSSYRDSSYEQYF
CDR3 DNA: TGTGCCAGCAGCTCCTACCGGGACAGCTCCTACGAGCAGTACTTC

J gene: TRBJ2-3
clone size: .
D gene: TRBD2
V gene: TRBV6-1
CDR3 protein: CASSEALGLAGYTDTQYF
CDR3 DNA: TGTGCCAGCAGTGAAGCGCTCGGACTAGCGGGTTACACAGATACGCAGTATTTT

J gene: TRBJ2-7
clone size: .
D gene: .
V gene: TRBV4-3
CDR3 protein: CASSQDYSDAREQYF
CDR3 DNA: TGCGCCAGCAGCCAAGATTATTCGGATGCTAGGGAGCAGTACTTC

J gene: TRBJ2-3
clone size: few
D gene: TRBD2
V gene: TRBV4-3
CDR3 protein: CASSQEPAGSTDTQYF
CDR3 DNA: TGCGCCAGCAGCCAAGAACCAGCGGGGAGCACAGATACGCAGTATTTT

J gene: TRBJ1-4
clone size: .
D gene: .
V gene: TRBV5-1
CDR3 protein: CASRPSGDTNEKLFF
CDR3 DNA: TGCGCCAGCAGACCCTCAGGGGACACTAATGAAAAACTGTTTTTT

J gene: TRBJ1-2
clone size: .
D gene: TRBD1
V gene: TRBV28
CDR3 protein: CASTRQGFDHGYTF
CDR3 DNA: TGTGCCAGCACCAGACAGGGCTTTGATCATGGCTACACCTTC

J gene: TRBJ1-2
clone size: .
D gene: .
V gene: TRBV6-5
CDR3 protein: CASSYTASNYGYTF
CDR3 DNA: TGTGCCAGCAGTTACACAGCCTCTAACTATGGCTACACCTTC

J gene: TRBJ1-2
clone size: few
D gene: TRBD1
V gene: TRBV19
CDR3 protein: CASSIGTGPTNYGYTF
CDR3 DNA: TGTGCCAGTAGTATCGGGACAGGCCCGACTAACTATGGCTACACCTTC

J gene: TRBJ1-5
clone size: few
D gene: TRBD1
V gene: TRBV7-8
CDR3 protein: CASSSGQGIRPQHF
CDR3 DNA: TGTGCCAGCAGCTCGGGACAGGGAATTCGGCCCCAGCATTTT

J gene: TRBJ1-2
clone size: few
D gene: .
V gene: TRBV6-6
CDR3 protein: CASSPGHIYGYTF
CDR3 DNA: TGTGCCAGCAGTCCGGGACACATCTATGGCTACACCTTC

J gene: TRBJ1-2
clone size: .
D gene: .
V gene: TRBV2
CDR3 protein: CASSLRGDSGYTF
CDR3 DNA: TGTGCCAGCAGTTTACGAGGTGATAGTGGCTACACCTTC

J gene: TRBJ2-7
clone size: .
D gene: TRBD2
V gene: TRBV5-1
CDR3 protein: CASSITSGTYEQYF
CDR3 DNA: TGCGCCAGCAGTATTACTAGCGGCACCTACGAGCAGTACTTC

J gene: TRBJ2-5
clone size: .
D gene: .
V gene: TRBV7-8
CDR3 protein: CASSLVRETQYF
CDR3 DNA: TGTGCCAGCAGCTTAGTTCGGGAGACCCAGTACTTC

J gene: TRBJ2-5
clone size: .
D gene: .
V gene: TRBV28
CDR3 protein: CASSLSGLPFEQYF
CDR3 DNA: TGTGCCAGCAGTTTGTCGGGACTCCCGTTTGAGCAGTACTTC

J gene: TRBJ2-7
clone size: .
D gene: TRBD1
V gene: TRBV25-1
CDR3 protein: CASSEDRGTYEQYF
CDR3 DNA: TGTGCCAGCAGTGAAGACAGGGGGACCTACGAGCAGTACTTC

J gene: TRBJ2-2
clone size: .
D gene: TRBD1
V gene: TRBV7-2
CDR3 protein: CASSLGQLNTGELFF
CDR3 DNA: TGTGCCAGCAGCTTGGGACAGCTAAACACCGGGGAGCTGTTTTTT

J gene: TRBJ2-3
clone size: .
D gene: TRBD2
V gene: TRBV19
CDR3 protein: CASSIEKGTSADTQYF
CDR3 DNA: TGTGCCAGTAGTATAGAGAAAGGGACTAGCGCAGATACGCAGTATTTT

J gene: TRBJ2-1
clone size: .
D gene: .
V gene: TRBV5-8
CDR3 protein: CASSLSGRSYNEQFF
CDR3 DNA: TGTGCCAGCAGCTTAAGCGGACGCTCCTACAATGAGCAGTTCTTC

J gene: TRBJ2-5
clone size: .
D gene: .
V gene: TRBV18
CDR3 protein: CASSPAGEQYF
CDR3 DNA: TGTGCCAGCTCTCCCGCCGGGGAGCAGTACTTC

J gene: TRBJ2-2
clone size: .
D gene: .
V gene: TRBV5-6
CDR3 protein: CASKRGSLNTGELFF
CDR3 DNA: TGTGCCAGCAAAAGGGGGAGTCTGAACACCGGGGAGCTGTTTTTT

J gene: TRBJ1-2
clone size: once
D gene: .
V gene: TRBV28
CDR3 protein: CASSLLGQGGYTF
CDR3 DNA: TGTGCCAGCAGTTTATTAGGACAAGGTGGCTACACCTTC

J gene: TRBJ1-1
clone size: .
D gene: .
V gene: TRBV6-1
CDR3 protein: CARLWQNTEAFF
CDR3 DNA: TGTGCCCGCCTTTGGCAGAACACTGAAGCTTTCTTT

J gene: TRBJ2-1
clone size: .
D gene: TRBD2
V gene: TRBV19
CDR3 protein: CASSIGGRVSYNEQFF
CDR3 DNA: TGTGCCAGTAGTATAGGTGGGAGGGTCTCCTACAATGAGCAGTTCTTC

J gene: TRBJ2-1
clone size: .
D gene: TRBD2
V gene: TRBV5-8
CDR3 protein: CASSRGLAPYNEQFF
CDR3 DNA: TGTGCCAGCAGCCGCGGACTAGCTCCTTACAATGAGCAGTTCTTC

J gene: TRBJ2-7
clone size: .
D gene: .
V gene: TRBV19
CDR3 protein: CASSVGSTYEQYF
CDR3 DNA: TGTGCCAGTAGTGTTGGCTCGACCTACGAGCAGTACTTC

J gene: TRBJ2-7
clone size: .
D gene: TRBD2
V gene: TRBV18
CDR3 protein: CASSFLAGVEQYF
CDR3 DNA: TGTGCCAGCTCATTCCTAGCGGGAGTCGAGCAGTACTTC

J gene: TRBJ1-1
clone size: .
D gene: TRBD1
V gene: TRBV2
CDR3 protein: CASSYGQGKSTEAFF
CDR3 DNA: TGTGCCAGCAGTTACGGACAGGGAAAATCTACTGAAGCTTTCTTT

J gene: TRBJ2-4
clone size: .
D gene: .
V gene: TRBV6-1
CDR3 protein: CASSDGSVAKNIQYF
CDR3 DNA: TGTGCCAGCAGTGACGGCAGCGTAGCCAAAAACATTCAGTACTTC

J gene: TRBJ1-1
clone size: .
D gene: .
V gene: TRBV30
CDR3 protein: CAWSGLGGTEAFF
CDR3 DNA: TGTGCCTGGAGCGGCCTGGGGGGCACTGAAGCTTTCTTT

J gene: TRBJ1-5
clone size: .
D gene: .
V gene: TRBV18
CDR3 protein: CASSPQPVQGSNQPQHF
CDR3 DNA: TGTGCCAGCTCACCACAGCCAGTACAGGGTAGCAATCAGCCCCAGCATTTT

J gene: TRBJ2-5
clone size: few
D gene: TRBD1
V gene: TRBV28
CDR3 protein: CASRPGQGPQETQYF
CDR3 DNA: TGTGCCAGCAGGCCAGGACAGGGGCCCCAAGAGACCCAGTACTTC

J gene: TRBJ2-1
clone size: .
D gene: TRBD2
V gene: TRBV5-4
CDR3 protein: CASSSLAGQYNEQFF
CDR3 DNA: TGTGCCAGCAGCTCCCTAGCGGGGCAATACAATGAGCAGTTCTTC

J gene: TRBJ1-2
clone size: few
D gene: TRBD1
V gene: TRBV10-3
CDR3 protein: CAISDRTGDLNYGYTF
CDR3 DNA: TGTGCCATCAGTGACAGGACAGGTGATCTAAACTATGGCTACACCTTC

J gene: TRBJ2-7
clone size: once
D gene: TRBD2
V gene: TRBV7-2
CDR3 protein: CASSPPGLADSHEQYF
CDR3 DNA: TGTGCCAGCAGCCCACCGGGACTAGCGGACTCCCACGAGCAGTACTTC

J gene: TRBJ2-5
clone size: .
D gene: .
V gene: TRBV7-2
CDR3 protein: CASSLNHGETQYF
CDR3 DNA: TGTGCCAGCAGCTTGAACCACGGGGAGACCCAGTACTTC

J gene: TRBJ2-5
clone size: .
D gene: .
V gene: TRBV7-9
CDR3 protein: CASSGGIQETQYF
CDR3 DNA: TGTGCCAGCAGCGGGGGGATCCAAGAGACCCAGTACTTC

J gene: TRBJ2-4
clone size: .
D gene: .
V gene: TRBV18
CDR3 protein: CASSEDSRVNIQYF
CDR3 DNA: TGTGCCAGCTCAGAGGACAGCAGAGTAAACATTCAGTACTTC

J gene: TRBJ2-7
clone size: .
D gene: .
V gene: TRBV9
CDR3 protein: CASSVGGRGSGEQYF
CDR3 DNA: TGTGCCAGCAGCGTAGGGGGTAGAGGGTCTGGCGAGCAGTACTTC

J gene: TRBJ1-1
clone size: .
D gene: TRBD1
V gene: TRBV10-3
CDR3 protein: CAISRQGEATEAFF
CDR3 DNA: TGTGCCATCAGTAGACAGGGAGAGGCCACTGAAGCTTTCTTT

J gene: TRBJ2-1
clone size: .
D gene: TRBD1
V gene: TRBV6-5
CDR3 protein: CASRSGTAYNEQFF
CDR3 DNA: TGTGCCAGCAGATCCGGGACAGCCTACAATGAGCAGTTCTTC

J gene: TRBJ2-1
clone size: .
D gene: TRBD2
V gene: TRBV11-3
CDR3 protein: CASGLAGRAGNEQFF
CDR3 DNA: TGTGCCAGCGGTTTAGCCGGGAGGGCCGGGAATGAGCAGTTCTTC

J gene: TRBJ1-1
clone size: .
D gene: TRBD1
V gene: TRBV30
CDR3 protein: CAWDSTGDTEAFF
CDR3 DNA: TGTGCCTGGGATTCGACAGGGGACACTGAAGCTTTCTTT

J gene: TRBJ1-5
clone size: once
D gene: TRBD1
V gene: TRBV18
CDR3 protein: CASSPRDSHQPQHF
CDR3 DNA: TGTGCCAGCTCGCCTCGGGACAGCCATCAGCCCCAGCATTTT

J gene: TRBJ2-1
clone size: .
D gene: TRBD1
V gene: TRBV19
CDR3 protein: CASHKRQGNSYNEQFF
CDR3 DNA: TGTGCCAGTCATAAGAGACAGGGAAATTCCTACAATGAGCAGTTCTTC

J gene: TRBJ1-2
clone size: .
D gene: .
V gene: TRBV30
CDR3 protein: CAWRLQGGLYGYTF
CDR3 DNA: TGTGCCTGGCGTTTGCAGGGAGGTTTATATGGCTACACCTTC

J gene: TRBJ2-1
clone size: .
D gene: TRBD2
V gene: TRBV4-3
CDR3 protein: CASSQVPRTSESEQFF
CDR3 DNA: TGCGCCAGCAGCCAAGTACCGAGGACTAGCGAGAGTGAGCAGTTCTTC

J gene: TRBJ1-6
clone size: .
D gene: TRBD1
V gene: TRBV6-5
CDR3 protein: CASRRDSANSPLHF
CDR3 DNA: TGTGCCAGCAGACGGGACAGTGCGAATTCACCCCTCCACTTT

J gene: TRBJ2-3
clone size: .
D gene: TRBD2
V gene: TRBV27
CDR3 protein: CASSLSYLGLAGGLMDDMGTQYF
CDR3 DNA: TGTGCCAGCAGTTTATCCTACCTCGGACTAGCGGGGGGCTTAATGGATGATATGGGTACGCAGTATTTT

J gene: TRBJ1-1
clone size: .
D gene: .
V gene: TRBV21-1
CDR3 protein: CASSLRLSSGQGNTEAFF
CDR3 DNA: TGTGCCAGCAGTCTAAGGCTGTCTTCGGGACAGGGGAACACTGAAGCTTTCTTT

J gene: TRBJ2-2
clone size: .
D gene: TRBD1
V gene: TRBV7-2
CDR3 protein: CASSVGQGVLTGELFF
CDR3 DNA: TGTGCCAGCAGCGTGGGACAGGGGGTCCTCACCGGGGAGCTGTTTTTT

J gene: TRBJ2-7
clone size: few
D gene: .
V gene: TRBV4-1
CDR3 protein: CASSHPGSFSYEQYF
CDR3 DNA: TGCGCCAGCAGCCATCCGGGATCTTTCTCCTACGAGCAGTACTTC

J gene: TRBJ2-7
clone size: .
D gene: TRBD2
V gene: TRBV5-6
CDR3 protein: CASSVTGLAGEQYF
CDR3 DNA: TGTGCCAGCAGCGTTACGGGACTAGCGGGCGAGCAGTACTTC